These T cell receptor beta chains were read from a single sample in a study of cytotoxic CD8 clonotypes in ibrutinib-treated CLL. The data were produced by immunoSEQ multiplex PCR, yet TCRdb's version contains in-frame clones alone and is incomplete. Among around 130,000 clones listed, around 84% were seen once. The specimen comprised PBMCs, sampled after 24 months of ibrutinib treatment. The receptors were gathered from a human donor with chronic lymphocytic leukemia. CDR3s include the opening cysteine and the closing phenylalanine or tryptophan. A D gene is named only where the DNA matches it firmly. Clone size is not always given. Where it is, it says once, few, many or a class for expanded clones.

clone_size d_call j_call v_call cdr3_nt cdr3_aa
NA NA TRBJ2-1 TRBV19 TGTGCCAGTAGTCCCAGGGCCCGATCCTACAATGAGCAGTTCTTC CASSPRARSYNEQFF
NA NA TRBJ1-6 TRBV7-8 TGTGCCAGCAGCTTTATGGGTCGGAGCTCCTATAATTCACCCCTCCACTTT CASSFMGRSSYNSPLHF
NA TRBD2 TRBJ2-3 TRBV19 TGTGCCAGTAGTAACGGACTAGCGGGGTACACAGATACGCAGTATTTT CASSNGLAGYTDTQYF
NA NA TRBJ2-6 TRBV23-1 TGCGCCAGCAGTCAATCGAGCTCTGGGGCCAACGTCCTGACTTTC CASSQSSSGANVLTF
NA NA TRBJ1-3 TRBV11-3 TGTGCCAGCAGCCTAGGGACCTCATCAAGCTCTGGAAACACCATATATTTT CASSLGTSSSSGNTIYF
NA TRBD1 TRBJ1-2 TRBV9 TGTGCCAGCAGCGTTGGGACAGGGCCTAACTATGGCTACACCTTC CASSVGTGPNYGYTF
NA TRBD1 TRBJ2-1 TRBV27 TGTGCCAGCAGTTTATCTCGATCCGTCGGGACAGGGTCCTACAATGAGCAGTTCTTC CASSLSRSVGTGSYNEQFF
few TRBD1 TRBJ1-2 TRBV28 TGTGCCAGCAGTTTACTTCAGGGGGGCTATGGCTACACCTTC CASSLLQGGYGYTF
NA NA TRBJ2-3 TRBV10-1 TGCGCCAGCAGTGGTTCAGGGACCTCACAGGGTACGCAGTATTTT CASSGSGTSQGTQYF
NA NA TRBJ1-3 TRBV28 TGTGCCAGCAGTTTAATATCCGGGGCTGGAAACACCATATATTTT CASSLISGAGNTIYF
few NA TRBJ2-3 TRBV9 TGTGCCAGCAGCGTAGAGGGCAGAGGGGACACAGATACGCAGTATTTT CASSVEGRGDTDTQYF
NA TRBD1 TRBJ1-6 TRBV6-5 TGTGCCAGCAGGACAGGGGGTTCCTATAATTCACCCCTCCACTTT CASRTGGSYNSPLHF
NA NA TRBJ1-1 TRBV6-4 TGTGCCAGCAGTGACCCCGGGAGCACTGAAGCTTTCTTT CASSDPGSTEAFF
NA TRBD1 TRBJ1-4 TRBV9 TGTGCCAGCAGCGTAGCCCCGGGACAGAGAAATGAAAAACTGTTTTTT CASSVAPGQRNEKLFF
NA NA TRBJ2-1 TRBV27 TGTGCCAGCATCATTCAGACAGGACCGACCTCTGAGCAGTTCTTC CASIIQTGPTSEQFF
NA NA TRBJ2-2 TRBV18 TGTGCCAGCTCACCAAGCACCATTCTCTCCGGCGGGGAGCTGTTTTTT CASSPSTILSGGELFF
NA TRBD1 TRBJ2-1 TRBV27 TGTGCCAGCAGCCCTGACAGGGGGGGCTACAATGAGCAGTTCTTC CASSPDRGGYNEQFF